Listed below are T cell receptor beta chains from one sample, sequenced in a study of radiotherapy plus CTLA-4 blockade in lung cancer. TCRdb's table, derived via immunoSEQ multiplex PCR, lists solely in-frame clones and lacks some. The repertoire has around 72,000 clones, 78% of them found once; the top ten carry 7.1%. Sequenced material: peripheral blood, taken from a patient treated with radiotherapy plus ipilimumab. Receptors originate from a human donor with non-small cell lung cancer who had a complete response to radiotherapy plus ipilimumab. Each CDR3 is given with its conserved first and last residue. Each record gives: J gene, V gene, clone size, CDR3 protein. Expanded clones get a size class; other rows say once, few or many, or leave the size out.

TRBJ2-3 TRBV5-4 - CASSLGRPDTQYF
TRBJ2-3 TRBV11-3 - CASSLAGTTDTQYF
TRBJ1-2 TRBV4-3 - CASSQDMREVGYGYTF
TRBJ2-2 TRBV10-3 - CAIRTSGNTGELFF
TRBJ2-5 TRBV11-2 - CASSFMGETQYF
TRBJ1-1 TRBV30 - CAWSGQPNTEAFF
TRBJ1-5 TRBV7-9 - CASSPSDTSNQPQHF
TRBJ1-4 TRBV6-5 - CASSSGTGRVGEKLFF
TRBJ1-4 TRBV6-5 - CASSRGTPQKKLFF
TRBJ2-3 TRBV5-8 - CASSLSTDTQYF
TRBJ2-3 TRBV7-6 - CASSTTGLDTQYF
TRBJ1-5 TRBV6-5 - CASRPGQAWGQPQHF
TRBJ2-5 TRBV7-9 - CASSLTGPGQETQYF
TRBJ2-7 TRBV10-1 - CASSDPEKSNEQYF
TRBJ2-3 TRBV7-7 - CASSPGTSSTDTQYF
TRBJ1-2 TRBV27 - CASSILQGTFYGYTF
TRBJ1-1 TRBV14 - CASRAQGNTEAFF
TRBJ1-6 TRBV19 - CASSSQGRNSPLHF
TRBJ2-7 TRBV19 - CASSTWGYNNEQYF
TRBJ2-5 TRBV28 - CASRGGNQETQYF
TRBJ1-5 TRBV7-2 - CASSLFGGSNQPQHF
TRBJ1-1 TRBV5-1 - CASSLAGDTEAFF
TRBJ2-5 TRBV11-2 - CASSPGQGASETQYF
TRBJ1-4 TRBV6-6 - CASSHSGGVVEKLFF
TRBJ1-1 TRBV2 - CASSESLLWGAITEAFF
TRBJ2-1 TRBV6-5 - CASSYLKGGGNEQFF
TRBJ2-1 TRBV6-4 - CASSDGVAGKNEQFF
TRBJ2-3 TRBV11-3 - CASSSLTLGADTQYF
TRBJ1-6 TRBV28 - CASSSDRGSSYNSPLHF
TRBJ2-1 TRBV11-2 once CASSSTLLAGWFGEQFF
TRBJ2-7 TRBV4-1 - CASSQVSGGHNEQYF
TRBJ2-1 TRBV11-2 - CASSLDRDRLANEQFF
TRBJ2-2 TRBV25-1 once CASSQTAGELFF
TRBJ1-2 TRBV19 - CASSILGSVVYGYTF
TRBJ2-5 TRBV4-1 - CASSQRGRVETQYF
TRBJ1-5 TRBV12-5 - CASGLVLGQGATQPQHF
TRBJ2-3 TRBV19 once CASSPRQSRTDTQYF
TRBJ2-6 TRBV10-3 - CAISEGDRRPGANVLTF
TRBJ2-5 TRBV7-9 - CASSFGTALGETQYF
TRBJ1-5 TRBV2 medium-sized CASSVGLNQPQHF